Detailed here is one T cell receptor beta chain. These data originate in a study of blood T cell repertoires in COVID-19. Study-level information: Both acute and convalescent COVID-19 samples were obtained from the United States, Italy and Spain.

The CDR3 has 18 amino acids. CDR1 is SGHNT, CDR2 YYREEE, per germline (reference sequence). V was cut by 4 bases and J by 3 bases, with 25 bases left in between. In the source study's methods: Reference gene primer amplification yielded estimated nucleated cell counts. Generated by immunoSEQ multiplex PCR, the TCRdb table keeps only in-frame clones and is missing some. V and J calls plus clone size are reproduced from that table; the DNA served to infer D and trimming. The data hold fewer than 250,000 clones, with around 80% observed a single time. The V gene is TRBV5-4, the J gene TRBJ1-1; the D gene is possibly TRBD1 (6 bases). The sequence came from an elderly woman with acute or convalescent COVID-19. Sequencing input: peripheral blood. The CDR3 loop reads CASSQGGRVRGGDTEAFF. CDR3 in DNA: TGTGCCAGCAGCCAAGGGGGACGAGTTAGAGGCGGAGACACTGAAGCTTTCTTT.